This is a list of T cell receptor beta chains from one sample in a study of identical twins. TCRdb called the 5' RACE reads again in MiXCR, with one record for every CDR3 protein. Of 650,000 to 750,000 distinct CDR3 sequences listed, over 20% are singletons. Another study also made use of these data, one on T cells expressing NK-cell markers.

Sequenced sample: PBMCs. The receptor set was obtained from a woman under 30 in good health. CDR3s include the opening cysteine and the closing phenylalanine or tryptophan. Each record gives: J gene, D gene, V gene, clone size, CDR3 protein, CDR3 DNA. A D gene is named only where the DNA matches it firmly. The size of a clone is reported for some rows only, either as once, few or many, or as a class for expanded clones.

J: TRBJ2-5
D: TRBD2
V: TRBV10-2
size: few
CDR3: CASRPLAGDDGTQYF
DNA: TGCGCCAGCAGACCACTAGCGGGGGATGATGGGACCCAGTACTTC

J: TRBJ1-2
D: NA
V: TRBV5-1
size: once
CDR3: CASSVREDGYTF
DNA: TGCGCCAGCAGCGTGAGAGAGGATGGCTACACCTTC

J: TRBJ2-1
D: NA
V: TRBV7-2
size: NA
CDR3: CASSLRDFGTVDEQFF
DNA: TGTGCCAGCAGCCTCCGGGACTTTGGAACAGTCGATGAGCAGTTCTTC

J: TRBJ1-1
D: NA
V: TRBV5-1
size: NA
CDR3: CASSLPTGRNTEAFF
DNA: TGCGCCAGCAGCTTGCCCACAGGTCGAAACACTGAAGCTTTCTTT

J: TRBJ2-1
D: NA
V: TRBV12-3/TRBV12-4
size: many
CDR3: CASSLSGQFF
DNA: TGTGCCAGCAGCCTTTCGGGGCAGTTCTTC

J: TRBJ2-1
D: TRBD2
V: TRBV15
size: NA
CDR3: CATSRPGTSGSYNEQFF
DNA: TGTGCCACCAGCAGACCAGGGACTAGCGGGAGTTACAATGAGCAGTTCTTC

J: TRBJ2-1
D: NA
V: TRBV24-1
size: few
CDR3: CATGGRTGNEQFF
DNA: TGTGCCACCGGGGGGAGAACGGGCAATGAGCAGTTCTTC

J: TRBJ2-5
D: NA
V: TRBV3-1
size: many
CDR3: CASSQAQRVETQYF
DNA: TGTGCCAGCAGCCAGGCCCAAAGGGTCGAGACCCAGTACTTC

J: TRBJ1-5
D: NA
V: TRBV20-1
size: NA
CDR3: CSARERAYQPQHF
DNA: TGCAGTGCTAGAGAAAGGGCTTATCAGCCCCAGCATTTT

J: TRBJ2-3
D: NA
V: TRBV20-1
size: NA
CDR3: CSARYSSTDTQYF
DNA: TGCAGTGCTAGGTATTCTAGCACAGATACGCAGTATTTT

J: TRBJ2-3
D: NA
V: TRBV6-1
size: few
CDR3: CASSDGGRGTDTQYF
DNA: TGTGCCAGCAGTGACGGGGGCCGCGGCACAGATACGCAGTATTTT

J: TRBJ1-5
D: NA
V: TRBV25-1
size: NA
CDR3: CASSDLSSNQPQHF
DNA: TGTGCCAGCAGTGACCTTAGCAGCAATCAGCCCCAGCATTTT

J: TRBJ2-7
D: TRBD2
V: TRBV12-3/TRBV12-4
size: few
CDR3: CASTLNPGLAEQYF
DNA: TGTGCCAGCACCCTCAATCCGGGACTAGCGGAGCAGTACTTC

J: TRBJ2-5
D: NA
V: TRBV10-3
size: few
CDR3: CAITDGQETQYF
DNA: TGTGCCATCACGGACGGGCAAGAGACCCAGTACTTC

J: TRBJ2-3
D: NA
V: TRBV5-1
size: NA
CDR3: CASTLPSDTQYF
DNA: TGCGCCAGCACTCTCCCCTCCGATACGCAGTATTTT

J: TRBJ2-3
D: TRBD2
V: TRBV12-5
size: NA
CDR3: CASGKGTSAHTQYF
DNA: TGTGCTAGTGGAAAAGGGACTAGCGCTCATACGCAGTATTTT

J: TRBJ1-4
D: NA
V: TRBV6-5
size: few
CDR3: CASSYSPGGGTDNEKLFF
DNA: TGTGCCAGCAGTTACTCCCCGGGGGGTGGGACGGACAATGAAAAACTGTTTTTT

J: TRBJ1-4
D: TRBD1
V: TRBV20-1
size: NA
CDR3: CSAAGTGPNEKLFF
DNA: TGCAGTGCTGCCGGGACAGGTCCTAATGAAAAACTGTTTTTT

J: TRBJ2-1
D: NA
V: TRBV5-5
size: NA
CDR3: CASSPGRVYNEQFF
DNA: TGTGCCAGCAGCCCCGGAAGGGTCTACAATGAGCAGTTCTTC

J: TRBJ2-3
D: NA
V: TRBV7-9
size: NA
CDR3: CASSSPVDTQYF
DNA: TGTGCCAGCAGCTCCCCGGTCGATACGCAGTATTTT

J: TRBJ1-4
D: NA
V: TRBV15
size: many
CDR3: CATSSRGSEKLFF
DNA: TGTGCCACCAGCAGCAGGGGAAGCGAAAAACTGTTTTTT

J: TRBJ1-6
D: NA
V: TRBV15
size: NA
CDR3: CATSRDYARNSPLHF
DNA: TGTGCCACCAGCAGAGATTACGCTAGGAATTCACCCCTCCACTTT

J: TRBJ1-2
D: NA
V: TRBV7-2
size: NA
CDR3: CASSPTYRVNYGYTF
DNA: TGTGCCAGCAGCCCGACTTACAGGGTTAACTATGGCTACACCTTC

J: TRBJ2-1
D: TRBD2
V: TRBV19
size: NA
CDR3: CASTLRLAGGVYNEQFF
DNA: TGTGCCAGTACCCTTAGACTAGCGGGAGGAGTCTACAATGAGCAGTTCTTC

J: TRBJ2-5
D: NA
V: TRBV6-2/TRBV6-3
size: many
CDR3: CASSSWETQYF
DNA: TGTGCCAGCAGTTCCTGGGAGACCCAGTACTTC

J: TRBJ1-2
D: NA
V: TRBV12-3/TRBV12-4
size: once
CDR3: CAVSYYYGYTF
DNA: TGTGCGGTCAGCTACTACTATGGCTACACCTTC

J: TRBJ2-5
D: NA
V: TRBV5-6
size: NA
CDR3: CASSSSGTQETQYF
DNA: TGTGCCAGCAGCTCTTCCGGGACTCAAGAGACCCAGTACTTC

J: TRBJ1-2
D: NA
V: TRBV12-3/TRBV12-4
size: NA
CDR3: CASSFEGMAYGYTF
DNA: TGTGCCAGCAGTTTCGAGGGGATGGCCTATGGCTACACCTTC

J: TRBJ2-7
D: NA
V: TRBV9
size: NA
CDR3: CASSVAAYSYEQYF
DNA: TGTGCCAGCAGCGTAGCCGCCTACTCCTACGAGCAGTACTTC

J: TRBJ2-3
D: NA
V: TRBV10-3
size: NA
CDR3: CAISESRDTQYF
DNA: TGTGCCATCAGTGAGTCGAGAGATACGCAGTATTTT

J: TRBJ2-5
D: TRBD2
V: TRBV2
size: NA
CDR3: CASLRGPGLAGGRETQYF
DNA: TGTGCCAGCCTCCGAGGACCAGGACTAGCGGGGGGCAGGGAGACCCAGTACTTC

J: TRBJ2-2
D: NA
V: TRBV11-2
size: NA
CDR3: CASSLGPTGELFF
DNA: TGTGCCAGCAGCTTAGGTCCCACCGGGGAGCTGTTTTTT

J: TRBJ2-1
D: NA
V: TRBV27
size: NA
CDR3: CASSIRFSYNEQFF
DNA: TGTGCCAGCAGCATCAGGTTTTCCTACAATGAGCAGTTCTTC

J: TRBJ2-5
D: NA
V: TRBV11-2
size: few
CDR3: CASSSRREKETQYF
DNA: TGTGCCAGCAGCTCTCGGAGGGAGAAAGAGACCCAGTACTTC

J: TRBJ2-7
D: NA
V: TRBV12-3/TRBV12-4
size: NA
CDR3: CASSLAGRRSSYEQYF
DNA: TGTGCCAGCAGTTTAGCGGGACGGAGGAGCTCCTACGAGCAGTACTTC

J: TRBJ2-3
D: TRBD2
V: TRBV12-3/TRBV12-4
size: NA
CDR3: CASSLKVAGGPGDTQYF
DNA: TGTGCCAGCAGTTTGAAGGTAGCGGGAGGGCCGGGAGATACGCAGTATTTT

J: TRBJ2-1
D: NA
V: TRBV20-1
size: many
CDR3: CSAFPGTTYNEQFF
DNA: TGCAGTGCTTTTCCAGGGACCACCTACAATGAGCAGTTCTTC

J: TRBJ2-1
D: TRBD2
V: TRBV7-2
size: few
CDR3: CASSPGLVQNNEQFF
DNA: TGTGCCAGCAGCCCAGGACTAGTTCAGAACAATGAGCAGTTCTTC

J: TRBJ2-5
D: NA
V: TRBV20-1
size: NA
CDR3: CSAKSLGRIEYQETQYF
DNA: TGCAGTGCTAAATCCCTAGGCAGGATCGAGTACCAAGAGACCCAGTACTTC

J: TRBJ2-7
D: TRBD1
V: TRBV7-9
size: NA
CDR3: CASSNTGGSFEQYF
DNA: TGTGCCAGCAGCAATACAGGGGGCTCGTTCGAGCAGTACTTC

J: TRBJ2-1
D: NA
V: TRBV25-1
size: few
CDR3: CASSLWERNEQFF
DNA: TGTGCCAGCAGTCTCTGGGAGCGGAATGAGCAGTTCTTC

J: TRBJ2-1
D: TRBD2
V: TRBV20-1
size: NA
CDR3: CSASTSGQYNEQFF
DNA: TGCAGTGCTAGTACTAGCGGGCAATACAATGAGCAGTTCTTC

J: TRBJ2-5
D: TRBD1
V: TRBV29-1
size: NA
CDR3: CSVSPGTGAEETQYF
DNA: TGCAGCGTGTCTCCCGGGACAGGGGCCGAAGAGACCCAGTACTTC

J: TRBJ2-1
D: TRBD2
V: TRBV29-1
size: many
CDR3: CSAEGTSGRRSSYNEQFF
DNA: TGCAGCGCCGAGGGGACTAGCGGGCGCCGAAGCTCCTACAATGAGCAGTTCTTC

J: TRBJ1-5
D: NA
V: TRBV15
size: few
CDR3: CATSTTSLQDQPQHF
DNA: TGTGCCACCAGCACCACCTCGTTACAAGATCAGCCCCAGCATTTT